What follows is one T cell receptor (beta chain) and its context. CDR1 is ENHRY and CDR2 is SYGVKD in the germline V gene. There are 13 residues in the CDR3. Patients sequenced had flow cytometry evidence of CD8+CD57+ cell expansion. Severe acquired aplastic anemia was present in every patient. No therapy had been given to the patients at the time of blood sampling. The template used for profiling TCR beta VDJ and CDR3 was genomic DNA. TCRdb independently ran MiXCR on the reads; one entry per CDR3 protein. Of 300,000 or so distinct CDR3 sequences in the sample, roughly 61% are singletons; the top ten hold 1.3%. The data derive from a study of CD8+CD57+ T cells in acquired aplastic anemia. For the study at large: CD4+ and CD8+ cells, once sorted, gave DNA averaging around 3.2 ug.

The chain links TRBV10-3 to TRBJ2-7, with D unclear. The assigned J gene may be wrong: the sequence end matches TRBJ2-5 better. The clonotype originates from a human donor with aplastic anemia. Sequenced input: sorted CD4+, CD8+, or CD8+CD57+ T cells (not recorded which) from PBMCs. CDR3 residues: CAISATRQETQYF. The CDR3 DNA is TGTGCCATCAGTGCCACCCGCCAAGAGACCCAGTACTTC.